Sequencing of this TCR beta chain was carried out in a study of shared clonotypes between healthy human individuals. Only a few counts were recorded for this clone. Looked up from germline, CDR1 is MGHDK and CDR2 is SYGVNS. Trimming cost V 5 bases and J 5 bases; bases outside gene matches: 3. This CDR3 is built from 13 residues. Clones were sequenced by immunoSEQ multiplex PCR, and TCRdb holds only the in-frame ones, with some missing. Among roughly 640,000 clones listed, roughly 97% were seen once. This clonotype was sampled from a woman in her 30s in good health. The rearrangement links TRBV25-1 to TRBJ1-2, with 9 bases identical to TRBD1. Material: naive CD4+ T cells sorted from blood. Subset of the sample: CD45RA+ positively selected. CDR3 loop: CASSPGQGYGYTF. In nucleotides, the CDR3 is TGTGCCAGCAGTCCCGGACAGGGGTATGGCTACACCTTC.